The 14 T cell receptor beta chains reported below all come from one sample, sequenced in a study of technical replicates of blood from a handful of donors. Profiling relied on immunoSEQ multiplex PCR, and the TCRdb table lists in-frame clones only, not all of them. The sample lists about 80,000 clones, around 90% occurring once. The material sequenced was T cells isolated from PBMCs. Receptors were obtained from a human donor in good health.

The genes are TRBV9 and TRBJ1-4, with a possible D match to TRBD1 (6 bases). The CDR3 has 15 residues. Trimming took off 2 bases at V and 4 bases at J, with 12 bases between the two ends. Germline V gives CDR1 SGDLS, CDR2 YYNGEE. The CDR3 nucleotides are TGTGCCAGCAGCGTTCAACAGGGAGATAATGAAAAACTGTTTTTT. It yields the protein CASSVQQGDNEKLFF. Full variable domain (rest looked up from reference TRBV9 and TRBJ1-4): DSGVTQTPKHLITATGQRVTLRCSPRSGDLSVYWYQQSLDQGLQFLIQYYNGEERAKGNILERFSAQQFPDLHSELNLSSLELGDSALYFCASSVQQGDNEKLFFGSGTQLSVL.

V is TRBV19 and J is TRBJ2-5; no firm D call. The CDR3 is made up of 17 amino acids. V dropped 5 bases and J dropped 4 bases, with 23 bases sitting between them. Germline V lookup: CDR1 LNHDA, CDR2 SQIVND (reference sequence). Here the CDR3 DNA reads TGTGCCAGTAGTCCGTGGCCCACCGGGTCCTCCCCAGAGACCCAGTACTTC. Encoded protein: CASSPWPTGSSPETQYF.

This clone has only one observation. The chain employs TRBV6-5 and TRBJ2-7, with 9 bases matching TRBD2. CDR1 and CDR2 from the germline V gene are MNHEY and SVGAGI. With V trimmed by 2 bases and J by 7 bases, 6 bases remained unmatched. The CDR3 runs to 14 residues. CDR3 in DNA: TGTGCCAGCAGTTACCTAGCGGGACATATAGAGCAGTACTTC. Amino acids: CASSYLAGHIEQYF.

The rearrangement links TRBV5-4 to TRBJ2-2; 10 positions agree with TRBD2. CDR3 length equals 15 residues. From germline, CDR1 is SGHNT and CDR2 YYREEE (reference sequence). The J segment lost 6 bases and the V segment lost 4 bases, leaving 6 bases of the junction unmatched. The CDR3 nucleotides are TGTGCCAGCAGCCGAGCGGGAGGGCGCCCCGGGGAGCTGTTTTTT. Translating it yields CASSRAGGRPGELFF.

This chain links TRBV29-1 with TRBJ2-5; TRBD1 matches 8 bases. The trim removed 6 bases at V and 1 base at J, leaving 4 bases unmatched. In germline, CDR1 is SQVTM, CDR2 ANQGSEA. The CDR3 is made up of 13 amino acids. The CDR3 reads CSVLQGVQETQYF. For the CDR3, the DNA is TGCAGCGTCCTACAGGGGGTCCAAGAGACCCAGTACTTC.

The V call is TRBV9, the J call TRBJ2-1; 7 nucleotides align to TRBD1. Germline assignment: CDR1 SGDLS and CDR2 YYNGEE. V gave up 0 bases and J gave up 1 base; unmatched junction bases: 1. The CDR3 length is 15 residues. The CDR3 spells CASSVGGQSYNEQFF. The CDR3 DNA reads TGTGCCAGCAGCGTAGGGGGACAGTCCTACAATGAGCAGTTCTTC.

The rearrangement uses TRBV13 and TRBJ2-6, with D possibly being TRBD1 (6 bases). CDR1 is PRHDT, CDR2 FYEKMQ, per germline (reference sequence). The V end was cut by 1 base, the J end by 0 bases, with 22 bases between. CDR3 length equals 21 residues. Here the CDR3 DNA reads TGTGCCAGCAGCTTAGTAGGACAGCAACAAAATTATAACTCTGGGGCCAACGTCCTGACTTTC. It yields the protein CASSLVGQQQNYNSGANVLTF.

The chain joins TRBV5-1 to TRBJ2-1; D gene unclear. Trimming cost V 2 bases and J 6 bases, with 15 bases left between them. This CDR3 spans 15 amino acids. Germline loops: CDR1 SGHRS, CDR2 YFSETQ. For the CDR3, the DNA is TGCGCCAGCAGCTTCAGCCTGGAGTCGAGCAATGAGCAGTTCTTC. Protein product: CASSFSLESSNEQFF.

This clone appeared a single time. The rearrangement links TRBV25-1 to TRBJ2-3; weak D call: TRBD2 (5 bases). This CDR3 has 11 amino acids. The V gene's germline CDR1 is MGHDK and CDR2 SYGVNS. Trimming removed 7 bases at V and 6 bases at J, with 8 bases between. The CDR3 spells CASNRGDTQYF. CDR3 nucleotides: TGTGCCAGCAACCGAGGGGATACGCAGTATTTT. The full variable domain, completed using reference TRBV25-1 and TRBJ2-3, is EADIYQTPRYLVIGTGKKITLECSQTMGHDKMYWYQQDPGMELHLIHYSYGVNSTEKGDLSSESTVSRIRTEHFPLTLESARPSHTSQYLCASNRGDTQYFGPGTRLTVL.

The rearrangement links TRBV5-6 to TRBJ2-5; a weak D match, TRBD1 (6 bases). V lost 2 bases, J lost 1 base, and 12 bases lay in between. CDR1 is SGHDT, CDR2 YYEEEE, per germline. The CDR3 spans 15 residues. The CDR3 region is CASSLGQGTQETQYF. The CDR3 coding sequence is TGTGCCAGCAGCTTAGGGCAGGGGACCCAAGAGACCCAGTACTTC.

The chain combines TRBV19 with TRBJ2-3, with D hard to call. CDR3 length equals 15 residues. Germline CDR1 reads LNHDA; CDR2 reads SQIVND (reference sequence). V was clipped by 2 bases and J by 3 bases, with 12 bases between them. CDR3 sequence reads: CASSITGPGTDTQYF. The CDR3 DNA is TGTGCCAGTAGTATAACTGGGCCAGGTACAGATACGCAGTATTTT.

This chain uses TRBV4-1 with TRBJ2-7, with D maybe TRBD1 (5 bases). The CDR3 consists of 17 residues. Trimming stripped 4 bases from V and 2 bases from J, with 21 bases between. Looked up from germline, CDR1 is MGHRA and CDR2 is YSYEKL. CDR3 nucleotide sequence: TGCGCCAGCAGCCCGTTCCAACAGGTCGCTGGCCCCTACGAGCAGTACTTC. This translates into CASSPFQQVAGPYEQYF.

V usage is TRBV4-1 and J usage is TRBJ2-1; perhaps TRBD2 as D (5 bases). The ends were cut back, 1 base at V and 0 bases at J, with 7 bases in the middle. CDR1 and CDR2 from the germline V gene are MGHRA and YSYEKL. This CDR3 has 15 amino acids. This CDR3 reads CASSQAGNSYNEQFF. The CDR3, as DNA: TGCGCCAGCAGCCAAGCGGGGAACTCCTACAATGAGCAGTTCTTC.

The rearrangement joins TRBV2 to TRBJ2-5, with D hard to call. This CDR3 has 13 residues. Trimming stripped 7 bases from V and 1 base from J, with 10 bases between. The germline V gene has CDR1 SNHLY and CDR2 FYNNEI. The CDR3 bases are TGTGCCAGCACTGTAGTTTCCCAAGAGACCCAGTACTTC. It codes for CASTVVSQETQYF.